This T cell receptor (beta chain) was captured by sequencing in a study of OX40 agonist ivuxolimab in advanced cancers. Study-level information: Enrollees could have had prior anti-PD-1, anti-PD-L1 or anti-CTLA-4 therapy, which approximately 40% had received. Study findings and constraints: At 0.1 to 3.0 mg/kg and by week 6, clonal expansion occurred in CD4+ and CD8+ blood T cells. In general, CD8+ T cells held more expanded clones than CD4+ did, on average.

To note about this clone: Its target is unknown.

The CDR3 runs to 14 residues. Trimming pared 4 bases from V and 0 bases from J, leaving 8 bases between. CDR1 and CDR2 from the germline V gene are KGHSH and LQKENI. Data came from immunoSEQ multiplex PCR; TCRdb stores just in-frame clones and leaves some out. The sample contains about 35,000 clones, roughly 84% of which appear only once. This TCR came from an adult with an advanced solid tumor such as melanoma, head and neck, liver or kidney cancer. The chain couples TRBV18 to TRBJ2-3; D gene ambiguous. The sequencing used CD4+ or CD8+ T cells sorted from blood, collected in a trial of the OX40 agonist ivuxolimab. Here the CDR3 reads CASSRDSSTDTQYF. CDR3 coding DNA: TGTGCCAGCTCACGAGACTCAAGCACAGATACGCAGTATTTT.